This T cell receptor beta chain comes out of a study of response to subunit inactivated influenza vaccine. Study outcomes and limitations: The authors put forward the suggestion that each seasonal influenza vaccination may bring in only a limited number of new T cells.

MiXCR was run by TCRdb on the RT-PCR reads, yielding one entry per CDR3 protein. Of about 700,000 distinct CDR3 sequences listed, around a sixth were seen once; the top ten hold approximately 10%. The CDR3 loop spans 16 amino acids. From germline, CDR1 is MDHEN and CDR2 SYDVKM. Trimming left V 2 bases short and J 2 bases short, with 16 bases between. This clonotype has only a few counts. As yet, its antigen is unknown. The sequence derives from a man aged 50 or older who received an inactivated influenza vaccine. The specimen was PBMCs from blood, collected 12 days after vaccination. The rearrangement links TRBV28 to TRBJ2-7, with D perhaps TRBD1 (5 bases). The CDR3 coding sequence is TGTGCCAGCAGTTTAGGGGCGTTGGGAAGCGCCTACGAGCAGTACTTC. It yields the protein CASSLGALGSAYEQYF.